The 28 T cell receptor beta chains below come from one sample, sequenced in a study of T cells in Graves' hyperthyroidism and ophthalmopathy. RNA transcripts served as the template for amplifying TCR beta CDR3 regions. TCR CDR3 underwent first-round RT-PCR with the HTBI primer set. Via MiXCR, TCRdb re-called the multiplex PCR reads, giving one row per CDR3 protein. The sample lists some 530,000 distinct CDR3 sequences, about 22% occurring once. Specimen: blood. The receptors originated from a woman aged 70-85 years with Graves' ophthalmopathy.

The chain's CDR3 is CATGEGRGFYGYTF. The CDR3 DNA is TGTGCCACCGGGGAGGGGAGGGGTTTCTATGGCTACACCTTC. V gene TRBV10-3 combines with J gene TRBJ1-2, with D possibly TRBD1 on 5 matching bases. Per the germline V gene, CDR1 is ENHRY and CDR2 is SYGVKD. This CDR3 is 14 amino acids long. V was shortened by 10 bases and J by 4 bases, with 19 bases between the two germline ends.

This clonotype turned up a few times. This chain uses TRBV29-1 with TRBJ2-3; 11 bases are a match to TRBD1. With V trimmed by 3 bases and J by 4 bases, 3 bases remained unmatched. Germline CDR1 reads SQVTM; CDR2 reads ANQGSEA. The CDR3 has 14 amino acids. The CDR3 reads CSVDRTGGPDTQYF. The CDR3 coding sequence is TGCAGCGTTGACCGGACAGGGGGCCCAGATACGCAGTATTTT.

The table lists this clonotype with a few counts. This may be a read error, as it is one base from a much larger clone. The chain employs TRBV2 and TRBJ2-1; 8 positions match TRBD1. Germline loops: CDR1 SNHLY, CDR2 FYNNEI. The CDR3 loop spans 14 amino acids. CDR3 sequence reads: CASSEWTGSNEQLF. The CDR3 region has the DNA TGTGCCAGCAGTGAATGGACAGGGTCCAATGAGCAGCTCTTC.

The CDR3 is CASSLEQHNYGYTF. CDR3 coding DNA: TGTGCCAGCAGCTTAGAACAGCATAACTATGGCTACACCTTC. V and J are TRBV7-2 and TRBJ1-2, with D unclear. V lost 1 base and J lost 1, with 7 bases in between. Germline CDR1 is SGHTA and CDR2 is FQGNSA. CDR3 length: 14 amino acids.

The chain couples TRBV6-2 or TRBV6-3 to TRBJ2-1; D gene uncertain. Per germline, CDR1 MNHEY and CDR2 SVGEGT. The CDR3 spans 14 residues. V lost 2 bases, J lost 8 bases, and 13 bases lay in between. The CDR3 DNA is TGTGCCAGCAGTTACGCTGTAGAGGTCTATGAGCAGTTCTTC. The encoded protein is CASSYAVEVYEQFF.

This clonotype has ten or more counts. The chain employs TRBV2 and TRBJ2-3, with 7 bases matching TRBD2. The CDR3 contains 16 residues. V lost 6 bases to trimming and J lost 2 bases; unmatched junction nucleotides: 11. Germline values: CDR1 SNHLY, CDR2 FYNNEI. The CDR3 region has the DNA TGTGCCAGCAGGGCCTCGAGGCTAGCGGCCACAGATACGCAGTATTTT. It codes for CASRASRLAATDTQYF.

Comment on this clonotype: This could be a read error, since a much larger clone is one nucleotide away. The chain uses TRBV20-1 and TRBJ2-5; D perhaps matches TRBD1 (6 bases). The V gene lost 7 bases and the J gene lost 1 base, with 13 bases spanning the gap. Germline CDR1 is DFQATT and CDR2 is SNEGSKA (reference sequence). The CDR3 sequence is 13 residues long. The CDR3 DNA is TGCAGTGGGGGGCGATCGACCCAAGAGACCCAGTACTTC. This gives the protein CSGGRSTQETQYF.

The sample holds many counts of this clonotype. J is TRBJ2-7 and V is TRBV28; tentatively, D is TRBD1 (6 bases). The CDR3 consists of 15 residues. From germline, CDR1 is MDHEN and CDR2 SYDVKM. V lost 1 base and J lost 0, with 10 bases in between. CDR3 in amino acids: CASSLFGTSSYEQYF. The CDR3 region has the DNA TGTGCCAGCAGTTTATTCGGGACAAGCTCCTACGAGCAGTACTTC.

This rearrangement joins TRBV5-6 to TRBJ2-1; D is ambiguous. The V end lost 2 bases, the J end lost 0 bases, and 6 bases lay between the germline ends. The CDR3 is 14 amino acids. CDR1 and CDR2 from the germline V gene are SGHDT and YYEEEE. The CDR3 here is CASSFLGSYNEQFF. DNA for the CDR3: TGTGCCAGCAGCTTCCTCGGCTCCTACAATGAGCAGTTCTTC.

This clonotype was detected a few times. This chain links TRBV20-1 with TRBJ2-5, with 7 bases matching TRBD2. V trimming: 3 bases; J trimming: 4 bases; junction bases outside the gene matches: 8. This CDR3 has 14 residues. Germline-derived CDR1 and CDR2 are DFQATT and SNEGSKA (reference sequence). The CDR3 loop reads CSASTSDLLETQYF. The CDR3 DNA sequence: TGCAGTGCTAGCACTAGCGACTTACTAGAGACCCAGTACTTC.

This clonotype was counted a few times. The chain combines TRBV10-3 with TRBJ1-1; D is unresolved. The length of the CDR3 is 14 residues. The V end lost 1 base, the J end lost 2 bases, and 8 bases lay between the germline ends. Germline lookup yields CDR1 ENHRY and CDR2 SYGVKD. Here the CDR3 DNA reads TGTGCCATCAGTGAGTTCCGACGAAACACTGAAGCTTTCTTT. This codes for CAISEFRRNTEAFF.

This clonotype was recorded a few times. The rearrangement joins TRBV18 to TRBJ1-1, with 7 bases fitting TRBD1. Germline V CDR1 and CDR2: KGHSH, LQKENI. This CDR3 region has 15 residues. With V trimmed by 2 bases and J by 1 base, 4 bases remained unmatched. The CDR3 sequence is CASSPKRDRNTEAFF. DNA of the CDR3: TGTGCCAGCTCACCAAAACGGGACAGGAACACTGAAGCTTTCTTT.

This clonotype was recorded at least ten times. The chain combines TRBV6-2 or TRBV6-3 with TRBJ1-1; no firm D call. Trimming left V 10 bases short and J 2 bases short, with 14 bases between. Germline V lookup: CDR1 MNHEY, CDR2 SVGEGT. This CDR3 is built from 13 residues. The CDR3 protein is CATGRTLNTEAFF. The CDR3 DNA is TGTGCCACTGGAAGGACTCTTAACACTGAAGCTTTCTTT.

This clonotype was counted at least ten times. V gene TRBV2 combines with J gene TRBJ2-7; 8 nucleotides line up with TRBD1. Per the germline V gene, CDR1 is SNHLY and CDR2 is FYNNEI. The V gene end was trimmed by 4 bases and the J gene end by 6 bases; junction bases not matched to a gene: 5. The length of the CDR3 is 13 residues. The DNA for the CDR3 is TGTGCCAGCAGTGGGACAGGGAAAAGCGAGCAGTACTTC. Protein product: CASSGTGKSEQYF.

This clonotype has more than one count but fewer than ten. This chain links TRBV6-2 or TRBV6-3 with TRBJ2-7; D is possibly TRBD2 (6 bases). Germline lookup yields CDR1 MNHEY and CDR2 SVGEGT. The V end was cut by 6 bases, the J end by 5 bases, with 23 bases between. CDR3 length: 16 residues. CDR3 sequence (DNA): TGTGCCAGCAGCTCCCACGGGGGAAGGGGCTTTAACGAGCAGTACTTC. It encodes CASSSHGGRGFNEQYF.

Only a few counts were recorded for this clonotype. The chain is built from TRBV11-2 and TRBJ1-1; no clear D. The V end was cut by 2 bases, the J end by 5 bases, with 18 bases between. The CDR3 has 16 residues. In germline, CDR1 is SGHAT, CDR2 FQNNGV. The CDR3 DNA reads TGTGCCAGCAGCTTACCCCTAGGTGGGCTAGGGACTGAAGCTTTCTTT. Encoded protein: CASSLPLGGLGTEAFF.

This chain links TRBV5-1 with TRBJ1-2; tentatively, D is TRBD1 (5 bases). Trimming removed 4 bases at V and 7 bases at J, with 14 bases between. Germline V gene lookup returns CDR1 SGHRS and CDR2 YFSETQ. This CDR3 comprises 13 residues. The CDR3 protein is CASSPGVKVGYTF. CDR3 in DNA: TGCGCCAGCAGCCCGGGGGTCAAGGTTGGCTACACCTTC.

This clonotype appeared a single time. The J gene is TRBJ2-3, the V gene TRBV9; TRBD2 is a possible D gene (7 bases). Germline V gene lookup returns CDR1 SGDLS and CDR2 YYNGEE. The CDR3 consists of 16 residues. Trimming cost V 3 bases and J 2 bases, with 16 bases left between them. CDR3 sequence (DNA): TGTGCCAGCAGCGGAGGGGGGGGGGACTACACAGATACGCAGTATTTT. It specifies CASSGGGGDYTDTQYF.

The chain has TRBV9 and TRBJ2-1; D might be TRBD1 (5 bases). This CDR3 contains 15 residues. The V end lost 4 bases, the J end lost 7 bases, and 18 bases lay between the germline ends. Looked up from germline, CDR1 is SGDLS and CDR2 is YYNGEE. The CDR3 coding sequence is TGTGCCAGCAGCCGGGCAGGGTGGTTGGAGAATGAGCAGTTCTTC. This translates into CASSRAGWLENEQFF.

This chain connects TRBV19 to TRBJ1-6; TRBD1 might be the D (6 bases). Germline values: CDR1 LNHDA, CDR2 SQIVND (reference sequence). This CDR3 contains 13 residues. Trimming took 7 bases from V and 9 from J, leaving 13 bases between them. CDR3: CASIGGGGSPLHF. CDR3 coding DNA: TGTGCCAGTATCGGAGGGGGTGGTTCACCCCTCCACTTT.

The rearrangement uses TRBV20-1 and TRBJ2-3; 7 nucleotides align to TRBD2. The CDR3 is made up of 15 amino acids. V lost 0 bases to trimming and J lost 4 bases; unmatched junction nucleotides: 7. The germline CDR1 and CDR2 sequences are DFQATT and SNEGSKA (reference sequence). The CDR3 DNA follows: TGCAGTGCTAGAGATCCGACTAGCAGGGCAGATACGCAGTATTTT. Protein sequence: CSARDPTSRADTQYF.

Comment on this clonotype: One end of the junction fails to match germline, which may point to a read error. Written as DNA, the CDR3 is TGTGCCATCAGTGAGGTGGCAGGGGACCTAATGAACACTAAAGCTTTCTTT. Protein product: CAISEVAGDLMNTKAFF. The chain joins TRBV10-3 to TRBJ1-1, with D maybe TRBD1 (6 bases). This CDR3 has 17 amino acids. CDR1 is ENHRY, CDR2 SYGVKD, per germline.

The chain links TRBV29-1 to TRBJ2-7; a weak D match, TRBD2 (8 bases). CDR3 length: 16 amino acids. The germline gives CDR1 SQVTM, CDR2 ANQGSEA. Between the trimmed V and J ends, which lost 0 bases and 4 bases, there was a span of 19 bases. The CDR3 here is CSVEDPGQAGGYEQYF. CDR3 sequence (DNA): TGCAGCGTTGAAGATCCCGGACAGGCGGGGGGATACGAGCAGTACTTC.

The chain is built from TRBV6-8 and TRBJ2-1; TRBD2 aligns across 8 bases. Germline V gene data show CDR1 as MNHGY and CDR2 as SAAAGT. V dropped 2 bases and J dropped 7; count of bases not matched to a gene: 7. The CDR3 is 15 residues long. The CDR3 spells CASSYPPGGRNEQFF. Here the CDR3 DNA reads TGTGCCAGCAGTTACCCCCCGGGCGGGAGGAATGAGCAGTTCTTC.

The table lists this clonotype with many counts. The gene calls are TRBV12-3 or TRBV12-4 and TRBJ2-3, with 7 bases that match TRBD1. V lost 10 bases to trimming and J lost 3 bases; unmatched junction nucleotides: 7. This CDR3 contains 13 residues. The CDR3 region is CANTKGATDTQYF. The CDR3 coding sequence is TGTGCCAACACAAAGGGGGCGACAGATACGCAGTATTTT.

The chain couples TRBV3-1 to TRBJ1-3; D not certain. The CDR3 extends over 15 amino acids. The germline V gene has CDR1 LGHDT and CDR2 YNNKEL (reference sequence). The V gene lost 4 bases and the J gene lost 0 bases, with 10 bases spanning the gap. Written as DNA, the CDR3 is TGTGCCAGCAGCCGCCTTTCCCTCTCTGGAAACACCATATATTTT. Protein product: CASSRLSLSGNTIYF.

This clonotype was observed a few times. V is TRBV7-2 and J is TRBJ2-3; TRBD2 matches at 10 bases. Germline V lookup: CDR1 SGHTA, CDR2 FQGNSA. This CDR3 has 16 residues. V was pared by 6 bases and J by 2 bases, with 8 bases of the junction left unmatched. The CDR3 protein is CASSRSGRAATDTQYF. DNA of the CDR3: TGTGCCAGCAGTAGAAGCGGGAGGGCCGCCACAGATACGCAGTATTTT.

This clonotype was picked up many times. V is TRBV5-1 and J is TRBJ1-1; D unclear. The CDR3 is 15 residues long. With 1 base removed from V and 6 bases from J, the gap between germline ends came to 16 bases. Germline V gives CDR1 SGHRS, CDR2 YFSETQ. The CDR3 sequence: CASSLRVGGMAEAFF. The CDR3 DNA is TGCGCCAGCAGCTTGCGGGTCGGAGGTATGGCTGAAGCTTTCTTT.